This T cell receptor beta chain was obtained from a study of tumor-infiltrating lymphocytes in primary liver carcinoma. Findings and limits, study-wide: Whereas tumor region pairs overlapped more, tumor-adjacent and tumor-blood pairs overlapped less. All five tumor regions shared only about 7-25% of top clones.

CDR3 length: 13 residues. Germline V gene sequence: CDR1 MDHEN, CDR2 SYDVKM. A primer in the constant region served to generate TCR beta cDNA from roughly 450 ng of total RNA. Three-round nested multiplex PCR performed with slightly modified ARM-PCR produced the TCR beta libraries. TRBV1-TRBV30 forward primers paired with a C-beta reverse primer drove the first two PCR rounds, roughly 9 cycles each. TCRdb re-called the multiplex PCR reads through MiXCR, storing one row per CDR3 protein. This sample has about 23,000 distinct CDR3 sequences, with approximately 80% found just once. Concerning this clonotype itself: Its antigen remains unknown. One junction end does not reproduce the germline sequence, and a read error may be involved.

It was from about 21-30 mg of unsorted bulk tissue that RNA and DNA were co-extracted. Sequencing was carried out using liver tumor tissue from sampling region 5. Noted subset: tumor region T5, tumor centre. This TCR derives from a woman younger than 45 with primary liver carcinoma and hepatitis B virus infection. The chain carries TRBV28 and TRBJ2-3; D gene uncertain. CDR3 in amino acids: CAGSFNSPDTQYF. In DNA form, the CDR3 reads TGTGCCGGCAGTTTTAACAGCCCTGATACGCAATATTTT. Drawing the rest from reference TRBV28 and TRBJ2-3, the complete variable domain is DVKVTQSSRYLVKRTGEKVFLECVQDMDHENMFWYRQDPGLGLRLIYFSYDVKMKEKGDIPEGYSVSREKKERFSLILESASTNQTSMYLCAGSFNSPDTQYFGPGTRLTVL.